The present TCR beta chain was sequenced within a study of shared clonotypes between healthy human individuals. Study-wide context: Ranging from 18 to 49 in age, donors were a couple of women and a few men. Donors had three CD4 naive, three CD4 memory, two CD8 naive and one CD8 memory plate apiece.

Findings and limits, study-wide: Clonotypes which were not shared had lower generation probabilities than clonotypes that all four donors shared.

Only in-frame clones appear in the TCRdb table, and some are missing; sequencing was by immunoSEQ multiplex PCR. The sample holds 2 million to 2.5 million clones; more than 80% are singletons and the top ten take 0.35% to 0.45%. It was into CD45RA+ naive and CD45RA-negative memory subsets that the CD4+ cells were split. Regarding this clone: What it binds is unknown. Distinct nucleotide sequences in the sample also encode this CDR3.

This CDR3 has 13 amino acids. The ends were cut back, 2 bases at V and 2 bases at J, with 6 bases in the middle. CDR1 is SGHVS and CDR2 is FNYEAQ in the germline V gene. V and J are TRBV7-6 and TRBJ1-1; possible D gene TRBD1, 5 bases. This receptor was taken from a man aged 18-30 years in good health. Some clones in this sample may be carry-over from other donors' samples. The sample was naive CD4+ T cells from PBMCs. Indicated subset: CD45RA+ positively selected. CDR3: CASSLQGNTEAFF. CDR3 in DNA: TGTGCCAGCAGCTTACAGGGTAACACTGAAGCTTTCTTT.